What follows are 4 T cell receptor beta chains derived from one specimen sequenced in a study of blood T cell repertoires in COVID-19 (dated by TCRdb to about 2020). Library generation was performed with the immunoSEQ multiplex PCR assay. TCRdb's version of the immuneACCESS table is confined to in-frame rearrangements and falls short of the full clone set. An unresolved V gene accounts for under half of the shortfall where checked; the remainder is of unknown origin. The sample table holds about 190,000 clones, of which roughly nine tenths were seen once. Of the sample, about 1.1% falls within the top ten clones. Sequenced material: peripheral blood. These receptors were collected from a man in his thirties or forties with acute or convalescent COVID-19.

The CDR3 spells CASSQDRAGELFF. CDR3 nucleotide sequence: TGCGCCAGCAGCCAAGATCGCGCCGGGGAGCTGTTTTTT. The chain employs TRBV4-1 and TRBJ2-2; D call uncertain. This CDR3 is built from 13 residues. Trimming removed 0 bases from V and 6 bases from J, with 5 bases in between. The germline gives CDR1 MGHRA, CDR2 YSYEKL.

This clone was seen just once. Written as DNA, the CDR3 is TGTGCCAGCAGTACGACAGGAGATTATCAGCCCCAGCATTTT. Translated: CASSTTGDYQPQHF. The rearrangement joins TRBV28 to TRBJ1-5, with D perhaps TRBD1 (6 bases). Looked up from germline, CDR1 is MDHEN and CDR2 is SYDVKM. The germline V and J ends were trimmed by 5 bases and 5 bases, with 13 bases remaining between them. The length of the CDR3 is 14 residues. The entire variable domain, with the rest obtained from reference TRBV28 and TRBJ1-5, is as follows: DVKVTQSSRYLVKRTGEKVFLECVQDMDHENMFWYRQDPGLGLRLIYFSYDVKMKEKGDIPEGYSVSREKKERFSLILESASTNQTSMYLCASSTTGDYQPQHFGDGTRLSIL.

This chain uses TRBV28 with TRBJ1-1; a possible D gene is TRBD1 (5 bases). CDR1 is MDHEN, CDR2 SYDVKM, per germline. The germline V and J ends were trimmed by 6 bases and 1 base, with 18 bases remaining between them. This CDR3 spans 16 amino acids. In nucleotides, the CDR3 is TGTGCCAGCAGGCCCAGGGTTAGCAAGGCGAACACTGAAGCTTTCTTT. This gives the protein CASRPRVSKANTEAFF.

This clone was found once. The chain has TRBV7-9 and TRBJ1-2; perhaps TRBD1 as D (5 bases). Trimming took 0 bases from V and 3 from J, leaving 11 bases between them. Germline V gene lookup returns CDR1 SEHNR and CDR2 FQNEAQ (reference sequence). The CDR3 extends over 15 amino acids. The DNA of the CDR3 is TGTGCCAGCAGCTTAGCAAACAGGCCCGACTATGGCTACACCTTC. This sequence encodes CASSLANRPDYGYTF. The full variable domain, rest sourced from reference TRBV7-9 and TRBJ1-2, is DTGVSQNPRHKITKRGQNVTFRCDPISEHNRLYWYRQTLGQGPEFLTYFQNEAQLEKSRLLSDRFSAERPKGSFSTLEIQRTEQGDSAMYLCASSLANRPDYGYTFGSGTRLTVV.